These 22 T cell receptor beta chains originate from one sample sequenced in a study of Tregs in tolerant kidney transplant recipients. The protocol was immunoSEQ multiplex PCR, while the TCRdb copy is restricted to in-frame clones and leaves out a portion. There are tens of thousands of clones in the sample; around nine tenths occur only once, and 4.5% to 5% lies in the top ten. The sample consisted of CD8+ T cells from blood. The receptors derive from a human donor in good health.

This chain uses TRBV7-8 with TRBJ2-1, with TRBD2 as a possible D gene (5 bases). Germline V gives CDR1 SGHVS, CDR2 FQNEAQ. CDR3 length equals 15 residues. V lost 0 bases and J lost 3, with 9 bases in between. Written as DNA, the CDR3 is TGTGCCAGCAGCTTAGCGAGGGTGGGCTACAATGAGCAGTTCTTC. Its protein is CASSLARVGYNEQFF.

V gene TRBV29-1 combines with J gene TRBJ2-1; D is undetermined. The germline V gene encodes CDR1 SQVTM and CDR2 ANQGSEA. The V gene lost 6 bases and the J gene lost 4 bases, with 10 bases spanning the gap. This CDR3 has 12 residues. CDR3 coding DNA: TGCAGCGTCGAGACCCCGTACAATGAGCAGTTCTTC. It yields the protein CSVETPYNEQFF.

The V call is TRBV7-8, the J call TRBJ2-7; D remains ambiguous. V was trimmed by 3 bases and J by 0 bases, leaving 6 bases between them. Germline-derived CDR1 and CDR2 are SGHVS and FQNEAQ. The CDR3 is 13 residues long. For the CDR3, the DNA is TGTGCCAGCAGCTTGACGGCCTCCTACGAGCAGTACTTC. This gives the protein CASSLTASYEQYF.

V usage is TRBV7-9 and J usage is TRBJ1-2, with D uncertain. Trimming took 7 bases from V and 4 from J, leaving 7 bases between them. CDR1 is SEHNR, CDR2 FQNEAQ, per germline (reference sequence). The CDR3 runs to 11 residues. The CDR3 bases are TGTGCCAGCACCTCGGTCTATGGCTACACCTTC. Amino acid sequence: CASTSVYGYTF.

V and J are TRBV4-2 and TRBJ2-2; no clear D gene. Per germline, CDR1 LGHNA and CDR2 YNFKEQ. The V end lost 6 bases, the J end lost 2 bases, and 10 bases lay between the germline ends. CDR3 length equals 14 residues. The CDR3 nucleotides read TGTGCCAGCAGGGATACACCCAACACCGGGGAGCTGTTTTTT. Protein sequence: CASRDTPNTGELFF.

The chain carries TRBV10-2 and TRBJ1-6; D call uncertain. Trimming took off 1 base at V and 8 bases at J, with 3 bases between the two ends. CDR3 size: 12 residues. The germline V gene has CDR1 WSHSY and CDR2 SAAADI. Here the CDR3 DNA reads TGCGCCAGCAGTGAGTGGGATTCACCCCTCCACTTT. Translating it yields CASSEWDSPLHF.

V gene TRBV7-6 combines with J gene TRBJ2-2; possible D gene TRBD2, 6 bases. Trimming removed 4 bases at V and 6 bases at J, with 18 bases between. Germline V gene data show CDR1 as SGHVS and CDR2 as FNYEAQ. The CDR3 runs to 16 residues. CDR3 protein: CASSSWGSGDPGELFF. CDR3 DNA sequence: TGTGCCAGCAGCTCATGGGGTAGCGGAGACCCCGGGGAGCTGTTTTTT.

The chain carries TRBV14 and TRBJ2-7; 14 bases map to TRBD2. CDR3 length: 18 amino acids. V shed 4 bases, J shed 2 bases, and the junction held 10 bases outside the gene matches. CDR1 is SGHDN and CDR2 is FVKESK in the germline V gene. The CDR3 loop reads CASSPGLAGVGRAYEQYF. The DNA of the CDR3 is TGTGCCAGCAGCCCGGGACTAGCGGGAGTAGGGCGGGCCTACGAGCAGTACTTC.

The genes are TRBV27 and TRBJ2-1; the D is unclear. The CDR3 runs to 12 residues. CDR1 and CDR2 (germline): MNHEY, SMNVEV (reference sequence). Trimming removed 0 bases at V and 5 bases at J, with 2 bases between. The CDR3 DNA reads TGTGCCAGCAGTTTATCGAACAATGAGCAGTTCTTC. Translating gives CASSLSNNEQFF.

The chain carries TRBV10-1 and TRBJ2-3; the match to TRBD2 covers 11 bases. There are 15 residues in the CDR3. J lost 5 bases, V lost 2 bases, and 3 bases had no gene match. The germline gives CDR1 WNHNN, CDR2 SYGVQD (reference sequence). This chain's CDR3 is CASSEELAGVDTQYF. The CDR3 DNA reads as TGCGCCAGCAGTGAGGAACTAGCGGGGGTAGATACGCAGTATTTT.

This clone was detected once. The chain has TRBV23-1 and TRBJ1-1; TRBD1 is a possible D gene (5 bases). TRBV23-1 is given ORF status, its function remaining uncertain. This CDR3 spans 14 amino acids. The V end lost 3 bases, the J end lost 2 bases, and 10 bases lay between the germline ends. CDR3 sequence reads: CASSQDTTNTEAFF. The CDR3, as DNA: TGCGCCAGCAGTCAGGACACGACAAACACTGAAGCTTTCTTT.

V usage is TRBV29-1 and J usage is TRBJ1-2; no definite D call. Trimming took off 6 bases at V and 4 bases at J, with 9 bases between the two ends. Germline CDR1 is SQVTM and CDR2 is ANQGSEA. The CDR3 has 11 amino acids. The CDR3 DNA follows: TGCAGCGTCCGCGTTCTCTATGGCTACACCTTC. Translated: CSVRVLYGYTF.

This clone was seen a handful of times. CDR3 residues: CASSQGRSNQPQHF. The CDR3, as DNA: TGCGCCAGCAGCCAAGGACGGAGCAATCAGCCCCAGCATTTT. The chain employs TRBV4-1 and TRBJ1-5; D call uncertain. Per germline, CDR1 MGHRA and CDR2 YSYEKL. V was clipped by 1 base and J by 1 base, with 5 bases between them. The CDR3 is made up of 14 amino acids.

This chain links TRBV18 with TRBJ2-7, with 7 positions matching TRBD2. The length of the CDR3 is 16 residues. V shed 3 bases and J 6 bases; nucleotides not matched to a gene: 14. CDR1 is KGHSH and CDR2 is LQKENI in the germline V gene. The CDR3 loop is CASSPSLRGNFGEQYF. The CDR3 nucleotides read TGTGCCAGCTCACCCTCACTGCGGGGGAATTTTGGCGAGCAGTACTTC.

The genes are TRBV10-2 and TRBJ1-2; D may be TRBD1 (5 bases). The ends were cut back, 5 bases at V and 5 bases at J, with 12 bases in the middle. CDR3 length: 13 amino acids. Germline V lookup: CDR1 WSHSY, CDR2 SAAADI. CDR3 sequence: CASSPGERYGYTF. Written as DNA, the CDR3 is TGCGCCAGCAGTCCGGGGGAAAGGTATGGCTACACCTTC.

This chain uses TRBV9 with TRBJ1-1; D may be TRBD1 (6 bases). The germline gives CDR1 SGDLS, CDR2 YYNGEE. The CDR3 is 15 amino acids. Trimming left V 0 bases short and J 8 bases short, with 17 bases between. The CDR3 region is CASSVVRGQTPEAFF. CDR3 nucleotide sequence: TGTGCCAGCAGCGTAGTTCGGGGGCAGACTCCCGAAGCTTTCTTT.

This clone was seen a single time. This chain uses TRBV29-1 with TRBJ1-5; D is unclear. This CDR3 is built from 13 residues. Trimming stripped 6 bases from V and 3 bases from J, with 12 bases between. Germline values: CDR1 SQVTM, CDR2 ANQGSEA. The CDR3 DNA reads as TGCAGCGTGGGAGGGTTGTACAATCAGCCCCAGCATTTT. Translation: CSVGGLYNQPQHF.

The rearrangement uses TRBV7-9 and TRBJ2-1; 7 bases agree with TRBD1. V lost 6 bases, J lost 3 bases, and 11 bases stayed unmatched. The CDR3 sequence is 16 residues long. CDR1 and CDR2 from the germline V gene are SEHNR and FQNEAQ (reference sequence). The DNA for the CDR3 is TGTGCCAGCAGTATACGCTCAGGGGGATACTACAATGAGCAGTTCTTC. It yields the protein CASSIRSGGYYNEQFF.

V gene TRBV4-1 combines with J gene TRBJ1-1; D is possibly TRBD1 (6 bases). Germline V lookup: CDR1 MGHRA, CDR2 YSYEKL. This CDR3 spans 15 amino acids. Trimming removed 0 bases from V and 5 bases from J, with 13 bases in between. Here the CDR3 reads CASSQEGATGTEAFF. In nucleotides, the CDR3 is TGCGCCAGCAGCCAAGAGGGGGCAACCGGAACTGAAGCTTTCTTT.

Concerning this clone: Germline and junction disagree at one end, which may indicate a read error. The rearrangement links TRBV9 to TRBJ2-7; D possibly uses TRBD1 or TRBD2 (5 bases each). The CDR3 is made up of 14 amino acids. Germline-derived CDR1 and CDR2 are SGDLS and YYNGEE. CDR3 DNA: TGTGCCAGCAGCGGCCCAAAGAGGGGTCGGGTGCTTGACTTC. The encoded protein is CASSGPKRGRVLDF.

V is TRBV27 and J is TRBJ1-2; the D is unclear. Germline V gene lookup returns CDR1 MNHEY and CDR2 SMNVEV (reference sequence). V lost 5 bases and J 0 bases, leaving 13 bases between the germline ends. The CDR3 runs 15 residues. The CDR3 DNA follows: TGTGCCAGCAGTGACGCTTTGGCCGCTAACTATGGCTACACCTTC. Its translation is CASSDALAANYGYTF.

V gene TRBV6-1 combines with J gene TRBJ1-2, with TRBD1 as a possible D gene (5 bases). This CDR3 comprises 15 residues. The V gene lost 3 bases and the J gene lost 1 base, with 12 bases spanning the gap. Germline V gene sequence: CDR1 MNHNS, CDR2 SASEGT. The CDR3: CASSETALLNYGYTF. In DNA, the CDR3 is TGTGCCAGCAGTGAGACAGCTCTTCTTAACTATGGCTACACCTTC.